This T cell receptor (beta chain) was retrieved from a study of cytomegalovirus exposure and HLA in healthy donors. The CDR3 has 16 amino acids. Per germline, CDR1 SGHAT and CDR2 FQNNGV. With 5 bases clipped from V and 3 bases from J, the junction kept 8 bases outside the gene matches. General study points: Reports credit the classifier with highly specific, highly sensitive diagnosis of cytomegalovirus status. A later analysis showed TCR association rates differing by HLA locus, peaking at DRB1 and lowest at HLA-C. TCR beta chain V- and J-gene trimming was linked, in a later analysis, to a missense variant in DCLRE1C.

Primers: 60 Vbeta forward and 13 Jbeta reverse. Libraries were prepared by immunoSEQ multiplex PCR; TCRdb keeps only in-frame clonotypes and omits some of them. Altogether about 110,000 clones are present, approximately 82% being singletons, with the ten largest covering under 15%. Worth noting for this clone: Its specificity is not known.

Nominally healthy donors provided the samples, though records likely missed some immune exposures. This receptor was identified in a man in his thirties or forties in good health and CMV-seropositive. The chain carries TRBV11-2 and TRBJ1-4; 8 nucleotides line up with TRBD1. What was sequenced was PBMCs. CDR3 in DNA: TGTGCCAGCAGCCCCAACACAGGGGGGGCTAATGAAAAACTGTTTTTT. Its translation is CASSPNTGGANEKLFF.